These T cell receptor beta chains were read from a single sample in a study of cytomegalovirus exposure and HLA in healthy donors. Generated by immunoSEQ multiplex PCR, the TCRdb table keeps only in-frame clones and is missing some. The data hold around 120,000 clones, with 65% to 90% observed a single time. Sequenced material: PBMCs. Receptors were obtained from a male donor in good health and CMV-seropositive. Each CDR3 is given with its conserved first and last residue. A D gene is named only where the DNA matches it firmly. Clone sizes are given selectively: once, few, many, or a class where the clone is expanded.

>TRBV5-4|NA|NA|TRBJ2-5
CASSFVDTQETQYF
TGTGCCAGCAGCTTTGTCGACACGCAAGAGACCCAGTACTTC
>TRBV11-3|TRBD2|NA|TRBJ2-1
CASSLVGTSGNEQFF
TGTGCCAGCAGCTTAGTTGGGACTAGCGGGAATGAGCAGTTCTTC
>TRBV6-1|TRBD1|once|TRBJ2-2
CASSEPGETGFSGELFF
TGTGCCAGCAGTGAACCCGGGGAGACAGGGTTCTCCGGGGAGCTGTTTTTT
>TRBV29-1|TRBD1|NA|TRBJ1-4
CSGGQGSEKLFF
TGCAGCGGGGGACAGGGAAGCGAAAAACTGTTTTTT
>TRBV2|NA|NA|TRBJ2-7
CASTWQTSYEQYF
TGTGCCAGCACCTGGCAGACTTCCTACGAGCAGTACTTC
>TRBV11-1|NA|NA|TRBJ1-1
CASSWRTGNTEAFF
TGTGCCAGCAGCTGGAGGACGGGGAACACTGAAGCTTTCTTT
>TRBV9|NA|NA|TRBJ1-1
CASSVPPGGAFF
TGTGCCAGCAGCGTACCCCCCGGTGGAGCTTTCTTT
>TRBV14|TRBD1|NA|TRBJ1-4
CASSKDVPQGGEKLFF
TGTGCCAGCAGCAAAGATGTACCCCAGGGGGGTGAAAAACTGTTTTTT
>TRBV25-1|NA|once|TRBJ2-5
CASSEDSYQETQYF
TGTGCCAGCAGTGAAGACAGCTACCAAGAGACCCAGTACTTC
>TRBV9|TRBD2|once|TRBJ2-3
CASSMSGRVTDTQYF
TGTGCCAGCAGCATGAGCGGGAGGGTAACAGATACGCAGTATTTT
>TRBV7-8|TRBD1|few|TRBJ1-4
CASSRDRGLEKLFF
TGTGCCAGCAGCCGGGACAGGGGGCTCGAAAAACTGTTTTTT
>TRBV4-3|TRBD1|NA|TRBJ1-5
CASSLQGGGNQPQHF
TGCGCCAGCAGCTTACAGGGGGGTGGCAATCAGCCCCAGCATTTT
>TRBV6-5|TRBD2|NA|TRBJ2-7
CASSPPSGRGYEQYF
TGTGCCAGCAGTCCCCCCAGCGGGAGAGGCTACGAGCAGTACTTC
>TRBV7-2|NA|few|TRBJ1-1
CASSYTGKSDTEAFF
TGTGCCAGCAGCTACACAGGGAAATCGGACACTGAAGCTTTCTTT
>TRBV14|TRBD2|once|TRBJ2-5
CASSQDGVWAGVETQYF
TGTGCCAGCAGCCAAGATGGGGTATGGGCGGGAGTAGAGACCCAGTACTTC